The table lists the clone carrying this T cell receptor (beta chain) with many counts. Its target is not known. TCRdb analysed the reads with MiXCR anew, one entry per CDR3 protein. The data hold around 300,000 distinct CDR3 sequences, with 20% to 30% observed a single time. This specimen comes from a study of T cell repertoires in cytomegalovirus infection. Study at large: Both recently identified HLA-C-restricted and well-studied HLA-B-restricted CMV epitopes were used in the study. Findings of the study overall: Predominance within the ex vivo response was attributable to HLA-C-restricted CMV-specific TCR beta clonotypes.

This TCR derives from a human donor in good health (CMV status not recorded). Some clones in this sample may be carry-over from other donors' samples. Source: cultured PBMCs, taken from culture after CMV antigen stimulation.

The CDR3 bases are TGTGCCAGCAGCGGATGGGACTGGGCGCACAATGAGCAGTTCTTC. Translation gives CASSGWDWAHNEQFF. The rearrangement links TRBV7-2 to TRBJ2-1, with D maybe TRBD2 (6 bases). The germline gives CDR1 SGHTA, CDR2 FQGNSA. This CDR3 is 15 amino acids long. V dropped 5 bases and J dropped 5 bases, with 16 bases sitting between them.